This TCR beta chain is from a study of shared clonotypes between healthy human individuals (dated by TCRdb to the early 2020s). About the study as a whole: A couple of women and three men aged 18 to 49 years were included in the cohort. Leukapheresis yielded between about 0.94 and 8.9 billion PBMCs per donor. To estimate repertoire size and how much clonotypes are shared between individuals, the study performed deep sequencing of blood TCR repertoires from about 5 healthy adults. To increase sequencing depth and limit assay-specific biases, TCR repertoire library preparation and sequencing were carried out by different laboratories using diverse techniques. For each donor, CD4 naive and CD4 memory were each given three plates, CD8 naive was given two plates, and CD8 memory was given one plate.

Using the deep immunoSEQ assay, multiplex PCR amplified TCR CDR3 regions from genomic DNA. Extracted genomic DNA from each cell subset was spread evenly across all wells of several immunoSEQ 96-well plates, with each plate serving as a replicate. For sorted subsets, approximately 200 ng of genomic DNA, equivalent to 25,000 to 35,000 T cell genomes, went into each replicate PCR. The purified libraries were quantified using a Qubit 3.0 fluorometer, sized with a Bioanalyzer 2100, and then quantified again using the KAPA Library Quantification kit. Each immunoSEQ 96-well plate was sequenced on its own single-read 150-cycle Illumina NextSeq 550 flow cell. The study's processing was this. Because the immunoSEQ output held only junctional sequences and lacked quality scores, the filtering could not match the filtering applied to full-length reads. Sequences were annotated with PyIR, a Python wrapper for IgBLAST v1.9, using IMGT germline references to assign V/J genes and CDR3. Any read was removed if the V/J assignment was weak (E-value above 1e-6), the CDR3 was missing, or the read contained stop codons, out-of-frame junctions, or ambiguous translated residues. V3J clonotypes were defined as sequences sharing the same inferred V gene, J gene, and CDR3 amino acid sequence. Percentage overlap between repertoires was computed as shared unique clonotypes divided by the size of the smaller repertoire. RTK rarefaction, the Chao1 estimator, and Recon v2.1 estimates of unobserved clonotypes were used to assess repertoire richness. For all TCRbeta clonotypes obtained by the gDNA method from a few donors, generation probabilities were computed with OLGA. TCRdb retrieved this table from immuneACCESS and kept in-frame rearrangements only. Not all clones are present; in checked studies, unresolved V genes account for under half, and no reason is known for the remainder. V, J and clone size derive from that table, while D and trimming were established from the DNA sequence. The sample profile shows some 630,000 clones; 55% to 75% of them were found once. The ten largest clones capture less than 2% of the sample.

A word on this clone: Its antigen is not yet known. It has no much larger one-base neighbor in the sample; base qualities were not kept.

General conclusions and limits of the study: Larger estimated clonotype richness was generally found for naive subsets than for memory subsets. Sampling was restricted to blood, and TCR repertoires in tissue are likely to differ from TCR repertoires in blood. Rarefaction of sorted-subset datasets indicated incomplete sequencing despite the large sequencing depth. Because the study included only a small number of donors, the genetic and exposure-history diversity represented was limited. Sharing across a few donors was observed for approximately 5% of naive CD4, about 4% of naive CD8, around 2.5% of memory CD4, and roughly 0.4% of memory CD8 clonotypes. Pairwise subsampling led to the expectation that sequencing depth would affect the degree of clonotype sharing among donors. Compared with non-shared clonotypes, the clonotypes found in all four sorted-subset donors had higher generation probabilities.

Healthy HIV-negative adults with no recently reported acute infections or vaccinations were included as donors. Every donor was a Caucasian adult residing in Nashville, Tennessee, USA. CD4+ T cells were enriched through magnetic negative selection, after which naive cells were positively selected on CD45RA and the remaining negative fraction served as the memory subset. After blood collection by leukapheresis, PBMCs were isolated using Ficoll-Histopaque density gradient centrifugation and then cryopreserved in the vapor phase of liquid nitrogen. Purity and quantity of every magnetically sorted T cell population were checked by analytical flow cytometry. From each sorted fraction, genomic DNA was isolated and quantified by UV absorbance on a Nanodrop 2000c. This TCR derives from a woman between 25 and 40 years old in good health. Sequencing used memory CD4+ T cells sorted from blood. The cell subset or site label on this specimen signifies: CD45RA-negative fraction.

The DNA sequence reads TGTGCCAGCAGATGGGGACAGGGATTTATGGAGACCCAGTACTTC. Translated, it reads CASRWGQGFMETQYF. The V and J genes are TRBV11-1 and TRBJ2-5; 9 junctional bases match TRBD1. Per the germline V gene (reference sequence), SGHAT is the CDR1 and FQDESV is the CDR2. Trimming leaves V shorter by 6 bases and J shorter by 5 bases, with the junction holding 10 bases beyond the gene matches. From the cysteine up to the phenylalanine, the CDR3 has a length of 15 residues. Only the CDR3 DNA stays, 45 bases, in frame from base 1.